These T cell receptor beta chains were read from a single sample in a study of blood T cell repertoires in COVID-19. Sequenced by immunoSEQ multiplex PCR; TCRdb stores in-frame clones only, minus some. The sample includes about 400,000 clones, roughly 90% of them seen just once. Sequenced input: PBMCs or T cells enriched from blood (not recorded which). The receptors come from a woman aged 30 to 39 who had recovered from COVID-19. The CDR3 runs from the conserved cysteine through the conserved F or W. The D gene is left open where the match is weak. A row's size may be missing; if present it is once, few, many or a size class.

j_call: TRBJ1-2
d_call: TRBD1
clone_size: few
v_call: TRBV7-8
cdr3_nt: TGTGCCAGCAGCGCCACGACAGGGTCCGAGGGCTACACCTTC
cdr3_aa: CASSATTGSEGYTF

j_call: TRBJ2-7
d_call: TRBD1
clone_size: .
v_call: TRBV6-5
cdr3_nt: TGTGCCGCCGGACAGGGAGGCAGCTACGAGCAGTACTTC
cdr3_aa: CAAGQGGSYEQYF

j_call: TRBJ2-5
d_call: .
clone_size: .
v_call: TRBV27
cdr3_nt: TGTGCCAGCAAGGAAGCGAACCAAGAGACCCAGTACTTC
cdr3_aa: CASKEANQETQYF

j_call: TRBJ1-6
d_call: TRBD1
clone_size: .
v_call: TRBV3-1/TRBV3-2
cdr3_nt: TGTGCCAGCAGCCAAGGGACAGGGAGTACCTATTCACCCCTCCACTTT
cdr3_aa: CASSQGTGSTYSPLHF

j_call: TRBJ2-7
d_call: .
clone_size: .
v_call: TRBV14
cdr3_nt: TGTGCCAGCAGCCCTTTGACAGGCAAGGCCTACGAGCAGTACTTC
cdr3_aa: CASSPLTGKAYEQYF

j_call: TRBJ1-1
d_call: .
clone_size: .
v_call: TRBV9
cdr3_nt: TGTGCCAGCAGCGTAGGGGGAGGGTACAGGGCGAACACTGAAGCTTTCTTT
cdr3_aa: CASSVGGGYRANTEAFF

j_call: TRBJ1-5
d_call: .
clone_size: .
v_call: TRBV15
cdr3_nt: TGTGCCACCAGCTCCAGACACGGCAATCAGCCCCAGCATTTT
cdr3_aa: CATSSRHGNQPQHF

j_call: TRBJ2-3
d_call: .
clone_size: .
v_call: TRBV24-1
cdr3_nt: TGTGCCACCAGTAGAGGTATGACGCAGTATTTT
cdr3_aa: CATSRGMTQYF

j_call: TRBJ2-7
d_call: TRBD1
clone_size: .
v_call: TRBV27
cdr3_nt: TGTGCCAGCAGTTCGGGTCAGACAGGGGACGAGCAGTACTTC
cdr3_aa: CASSSGQTGDEQYF

j_call: TRBJ2-3
d_call: TRBD1
clone_size: .
v_call: TRBV5-1
cdr3_nt: TGCGCCAGCAGCTCGAGCAGGACAGGGGGCCCAGATACGCAGTATTTT
cdr3_aa: CASSSSRTGGPDTQYF

j_call: TRBJ1-5
d_call: .
clone_size: .
v_call: TRBV27
cdr3_nt: TGTGCCAGCAGTCCCCCGGGGCCCCAGCATTTT
cdr3_aa: CASSPPGPQHF

j_call: TRBJ1-1
d_call: .
clone_size: .
v_call: TRBV25-1
cdr3_nt: TGTGCCAGCAGTGCAGGGATGAACACTGAAGCTTTCTTT
cdr3_aa: CASSAGMNTEAFF

j_call: TRBJ1-1
d_call: .
clone_size: .
v_call: TRBV4-2
cdr3_nt: TGTGCCAGCAGCCAAGATTGGGGAGCGAAACAGGGTAGAGCTTTCTTT
cdr3_aa: CASSQDWGAKQGRAFF

j_call: TRBJ2-5
d_call: .
clone_size: once
v_call: TRBV20-1
cdr3_nt: TGCAGTGCTAGTGTGGACAGCACACAAGAGACCCAGTACTTC
cdr3_aa: CSASVDSTQETQYF

j_call: TRBJ2-7
d_call: TRBD2
clone_size: once
v_call: TRBV28
cdr3_nt: TGTGCCAGCAGTTTTAGCGGGAGGACTCCCTACGAGCAGTACTTC
cdr3_aa: CASSFSGRTPYEQYF

j_call: TRBJ2-6
d_call: TRBD1
clone_size: .
v_call: TRBV5-4
cdr3_nt: TGTGCCAGCAGGGGTCCGGGACAGGGGGCTGGGGCCAACGTCCTGACTTTC
cdr3_aa: CASRGPGQGAGANVLTF

j_call: TRBJ1-4
d_call: TRBD1
clone_size: .
v_call: TRBV10-3
cdr3_nt: TGTGCCATCAGTGCCACAGGGGGGAAAGGTGAAAAACTGTTTTTT
cdr3_aa: CAISATGGKGEKLFF

j_call: TRBJ1-2
d_call: .
clone_size: .
v_call: TRBV5-1
cdr3_nt: TGCGCCAGCAGGGATACAGTATTTAACTATGGCTACACCTTC
cdr3_aa: CASRDTVFNYGYTF

j_call: TRBJ2-7
d_call: .
clone_size: .
v_call: TRBV11-2
cdr3_nt: TGTGCCAGCAGCTTGCCCCAGGGGACCGACGAGCAGTACTTC
cdr3_aa: CASSLPQGTDEQYF

j_call: TRBJ1-3
d_call: TRBD1
clone_size: .
v_call: TRBV28
cdr3_nt: TGTGCCAGCAGTTTAGGACAGGGAGGAGGAAACACCATATATTTT
cdr3_aa: CASSLGQGGGNTIYF

j_call: TRBJ2-3
d_call: TRBD2
clone_size: .
v_call: TRBV9
cdr3_nt: TGTGCCAGCAGCGTAGTTAGCGGGAGTGCAGATACGCAGTATTTT
cdr3_aa: CASSVVSGSADTQYF

j_call: TRBJ1-5
d_call: TRBD1
clone_size: once
v_call: TRBV5-6
cdr3_nt: TGTGCCAGCAGCTCAAACAACAGGGGGTACAATCAGCCCCAGCATTTT
cdr3_aa: CASSSNNRGYNQPQHF

j_call: TRBJ1-2
d_call: .
clone_size: .
v_call: TRBV5-5
cdr3_nt: TGTGCCAGCAGCCTCTCGGGGGACTATGGCTACACCTTC
cdr3_aa: CASSLSGDYGYTF

j_call: TRBJ2-3
d_call: .
clone_size: .
v_call: TRBV2
cdr3_nt: TGTGCCAGCAGTGAAGGGCGGGTTAGCACAGATACGCAGTATTTT
cdr3_aa: CASSEGRVSTDTQYF

j_call: TRBJ1-2
d_call: .
clone_size: .
v_call: TRBV27
cdr3_nt: TGTGCCAGCAGTTTATCGGGGGCCAGAGGCTACACCTTC
cdr3_aa: CASSLSGARGYTF

j_call: TRBJ1-1
d_call: .
clone_size: .
v_call: TRBV5-1
cdr3_nt: TGCGCCAGCAGCCTAAGACAGAAAGGGAACACTGAAGCTTTCTTT
cdr3_aa: CASSLRQKGNTEAFF

j_call: TRBJ2-2
d_call: TRBD1
clone_size: .
v_call: TRBV7-9
cdr3_nt: TGTGCCAGCAGCTTGCGGACAGGGGGCGACACCGGGGAGCTGTTTTTT
cdr3_aa: CASSLRTGGDTGELFF